This section outlines one T cell receptor beta chain sequence together with its context. The antigen remains undetermined. The entry originates in a study of OX40 agonist ivuxolimab in advanced cancers. Study overall: Subjects had a mean age of about 65 years, with a range of 23 to 79; more than 70% were male.

Germline-derived CDR1 and CDR2 are WSHSY and SAAADI. V lost 2 bases, J lost 4 bases, and 14 bases lay in between. The CDR3 sequence is 16 residues long. Overall study results and limits: CD8+ T cells showed, on average, more clonal expansion than CD4+ cells.

Clones were read by immunoSEQ multiplex PCR, and TCRdb kept only the in-frame ones, dropping some. The sample has tens of thousands of clones; nearly 90% are singletons. The TCR sequence derives from an adult with an advanced solid tumor such as melanoma, head and neck, liver or kidney cancer. The sample in question was CD4+ or CD8+ T cells sorted from blood, obtained in a trial of the OX40 agonist ivuxolimab. The chain combines TRBV10-2 with TRBJ2-2; D is ambiguous. The CDR3 loop is CASSEDGYKVTGELFF. The CDR3 nucleotides read TGCGCCAGCAGTGAGGACGGCTATAAGGTCACCGGGGAGCTGTTTTTT.